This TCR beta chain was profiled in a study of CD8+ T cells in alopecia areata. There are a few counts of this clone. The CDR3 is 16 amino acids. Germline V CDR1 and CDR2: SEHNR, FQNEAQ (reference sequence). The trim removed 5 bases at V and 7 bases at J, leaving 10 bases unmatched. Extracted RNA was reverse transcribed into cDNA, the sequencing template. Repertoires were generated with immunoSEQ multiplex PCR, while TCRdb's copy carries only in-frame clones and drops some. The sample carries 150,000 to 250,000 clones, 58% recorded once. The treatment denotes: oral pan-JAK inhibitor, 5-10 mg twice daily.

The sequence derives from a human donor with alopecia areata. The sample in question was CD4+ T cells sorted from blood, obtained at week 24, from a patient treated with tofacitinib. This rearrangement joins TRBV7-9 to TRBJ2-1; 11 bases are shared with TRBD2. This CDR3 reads CASSPSGGTLGNEQFF. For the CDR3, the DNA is TGTGCCAGCAGCCCTAGCGGGGGGACGCTGGGTAATGAGCAGTTCTTC.